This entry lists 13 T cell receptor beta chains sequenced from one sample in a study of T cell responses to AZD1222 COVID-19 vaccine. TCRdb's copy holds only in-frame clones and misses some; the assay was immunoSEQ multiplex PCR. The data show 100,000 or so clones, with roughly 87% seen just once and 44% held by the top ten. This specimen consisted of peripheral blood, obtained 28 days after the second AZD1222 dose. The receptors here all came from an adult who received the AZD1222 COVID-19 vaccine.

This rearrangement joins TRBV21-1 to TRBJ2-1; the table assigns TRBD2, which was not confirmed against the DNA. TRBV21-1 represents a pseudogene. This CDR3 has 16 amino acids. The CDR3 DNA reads TGTGCCAGCAGCAAAAGAAGGGAGATCCCCTACAATGAGCAGTTCTTC. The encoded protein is CASSKRREIPYNEQFF.

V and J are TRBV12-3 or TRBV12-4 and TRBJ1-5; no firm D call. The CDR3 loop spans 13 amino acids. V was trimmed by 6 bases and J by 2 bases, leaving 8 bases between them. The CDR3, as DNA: TGTGCCAGCAGCCGGACCGGCAATCAGCCCCAGCATTTT. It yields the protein CASSRTGNQPQHF.

As DNA, the CDR3 is TGTGCCACCGCCGTTGTTAAGACTAGCAACGAGCAGTACTTC. Protein sequence: CATAVVKTSNEQYF. The chain carries TRBV27 and TRBJ2-7; 7 bases map to TRBD2. The V gene's germline CDR1 is MNHEY and CDR2 SMNVEV (reference sequence). V shed 10 bases, J shed 5 bases, and the junction held 14 bases outside the gene matches. CDR3 length: 14 amino acids.

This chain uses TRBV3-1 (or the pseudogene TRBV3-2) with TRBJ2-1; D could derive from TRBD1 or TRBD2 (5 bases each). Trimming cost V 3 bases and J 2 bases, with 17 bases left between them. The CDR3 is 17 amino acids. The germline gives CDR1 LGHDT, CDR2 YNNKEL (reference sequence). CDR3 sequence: CASSHHGTIQAYNEQFF. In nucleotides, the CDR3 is TGTGCCAGCAGCCACCACGGGACCATCCAGGCCTACAATGAGCAGTTCTTC.

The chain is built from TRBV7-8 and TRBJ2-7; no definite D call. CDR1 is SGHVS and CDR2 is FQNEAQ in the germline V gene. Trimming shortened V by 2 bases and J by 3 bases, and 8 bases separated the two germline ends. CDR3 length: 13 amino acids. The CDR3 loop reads CASSLPKFYEQYF. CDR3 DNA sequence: TGTGCCAGCAGCTTACCGAAGTTCTACGAGCAGTACTTC.

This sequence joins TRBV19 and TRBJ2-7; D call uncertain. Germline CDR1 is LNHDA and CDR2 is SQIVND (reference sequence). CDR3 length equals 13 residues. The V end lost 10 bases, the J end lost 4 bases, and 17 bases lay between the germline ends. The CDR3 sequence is CATALGSGYEQYF. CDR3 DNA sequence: TGTGCCACCGCCCTGGGATCTGGGTACGAGCAGTACTTC.

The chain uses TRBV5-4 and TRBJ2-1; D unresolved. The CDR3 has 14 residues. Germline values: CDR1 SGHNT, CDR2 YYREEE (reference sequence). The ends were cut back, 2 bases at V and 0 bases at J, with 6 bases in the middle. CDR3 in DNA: TGTGCCAGCAGCTTTTCTCCCTCCTACAATGAGCAGTTCTTC. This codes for CASSFSPSYNEQFF.

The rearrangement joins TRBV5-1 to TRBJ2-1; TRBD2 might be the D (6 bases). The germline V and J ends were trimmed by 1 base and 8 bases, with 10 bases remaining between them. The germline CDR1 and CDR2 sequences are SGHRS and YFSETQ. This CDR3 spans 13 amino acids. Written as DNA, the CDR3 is TGCGCCAGCAGCTTGTCAGCGGGCGATGAGCAGTTCTTC. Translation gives CASSLSAGDEQFF.

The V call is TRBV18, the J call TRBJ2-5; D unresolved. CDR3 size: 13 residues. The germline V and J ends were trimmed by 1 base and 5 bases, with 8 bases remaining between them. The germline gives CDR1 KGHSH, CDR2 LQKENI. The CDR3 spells CASSPLSGETQYF. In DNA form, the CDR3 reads TGTGCCAGCTCACCACTTTCCGGGGAGACCCAGTACTTC.

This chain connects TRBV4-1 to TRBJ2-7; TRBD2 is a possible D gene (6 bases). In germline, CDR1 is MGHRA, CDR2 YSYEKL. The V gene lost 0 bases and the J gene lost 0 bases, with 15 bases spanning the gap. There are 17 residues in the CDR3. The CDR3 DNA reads TGCGCCAGCAGCCAAGATCGGTCGCGTAGCGGCTCCTACGAGCAGTACTTC. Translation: CASSQDRSRSGSYEQYF.

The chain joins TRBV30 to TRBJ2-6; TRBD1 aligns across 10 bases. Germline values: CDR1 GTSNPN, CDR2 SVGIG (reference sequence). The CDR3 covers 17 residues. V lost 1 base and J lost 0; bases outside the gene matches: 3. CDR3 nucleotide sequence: TGTGCCTGGAGTGCCGGGACAGGGGTCTCTGGGGCCAACGTCCTGACTTTC. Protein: CAWSAGTGVSGANVLTF.

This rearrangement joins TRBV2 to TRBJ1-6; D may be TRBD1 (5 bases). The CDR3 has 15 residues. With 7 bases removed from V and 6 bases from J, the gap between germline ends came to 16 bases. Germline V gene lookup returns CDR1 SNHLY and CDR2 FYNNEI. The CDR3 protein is CASIIPGALNSPLHF. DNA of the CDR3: TGTGCCAGCATCATACCCGGGGCCCTTAATTCACCCCTCCACTTT.

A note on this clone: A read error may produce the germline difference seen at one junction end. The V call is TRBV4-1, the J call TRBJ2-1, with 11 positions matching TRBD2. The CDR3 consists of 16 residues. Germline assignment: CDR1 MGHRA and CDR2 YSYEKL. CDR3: CASSQEGTSGSFTRLF. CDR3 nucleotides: TGCGCCAGCAGCCAAGAGGGAACTAGCGGGAGTTTCACCCGGCTCTTC.